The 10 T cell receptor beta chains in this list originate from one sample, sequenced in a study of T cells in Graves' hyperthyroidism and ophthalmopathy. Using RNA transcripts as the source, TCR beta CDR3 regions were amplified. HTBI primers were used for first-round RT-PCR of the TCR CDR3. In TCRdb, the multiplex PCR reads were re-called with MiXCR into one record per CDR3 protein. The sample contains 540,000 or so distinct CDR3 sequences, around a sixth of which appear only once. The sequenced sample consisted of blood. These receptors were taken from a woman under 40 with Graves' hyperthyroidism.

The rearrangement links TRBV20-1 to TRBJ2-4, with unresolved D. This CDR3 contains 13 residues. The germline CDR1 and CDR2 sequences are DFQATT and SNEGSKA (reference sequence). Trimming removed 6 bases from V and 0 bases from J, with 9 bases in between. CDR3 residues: CSAKTLAKNIQYF. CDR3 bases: TGCAGTGCCAAGACCTTAGCCAAAAACATTCAGTACTTC.

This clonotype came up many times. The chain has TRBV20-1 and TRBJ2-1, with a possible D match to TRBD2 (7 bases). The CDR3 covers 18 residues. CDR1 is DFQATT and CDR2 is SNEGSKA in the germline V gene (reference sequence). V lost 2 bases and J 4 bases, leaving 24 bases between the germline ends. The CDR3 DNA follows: TGCAGTGCTAGAAGCGGGACATTAGGCGGCTATCAATACAATGAGCAGTTCTTC. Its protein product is CSARSGTLGGYQYNEQFF.

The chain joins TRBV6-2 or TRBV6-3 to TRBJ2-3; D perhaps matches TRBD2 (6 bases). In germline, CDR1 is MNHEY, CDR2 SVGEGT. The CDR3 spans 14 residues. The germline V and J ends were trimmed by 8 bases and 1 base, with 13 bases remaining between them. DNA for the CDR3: TGTGCCAGCTCTCCTAGCGTCGGCACAGATACGCAGTATTTT. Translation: CASSPSVGTDTQYF.

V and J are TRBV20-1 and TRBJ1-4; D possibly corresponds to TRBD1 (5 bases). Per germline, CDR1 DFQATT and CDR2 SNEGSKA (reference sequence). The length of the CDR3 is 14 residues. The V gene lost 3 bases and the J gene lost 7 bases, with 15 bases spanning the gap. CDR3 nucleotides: TGCAGTGCTAGCCGGAATCAGGGTTTTGAAAAACTGTTTTTT. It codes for CSASRNQGFEKLFF.

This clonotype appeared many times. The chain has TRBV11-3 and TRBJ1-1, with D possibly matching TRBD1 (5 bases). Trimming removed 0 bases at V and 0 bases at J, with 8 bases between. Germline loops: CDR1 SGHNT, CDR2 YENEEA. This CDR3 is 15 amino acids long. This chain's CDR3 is CASSLDSGMNTEAFF. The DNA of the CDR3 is TGTGCCAGCAGCTTAGATTCAGGGATGAACACTGAAGCTTTCTTT.

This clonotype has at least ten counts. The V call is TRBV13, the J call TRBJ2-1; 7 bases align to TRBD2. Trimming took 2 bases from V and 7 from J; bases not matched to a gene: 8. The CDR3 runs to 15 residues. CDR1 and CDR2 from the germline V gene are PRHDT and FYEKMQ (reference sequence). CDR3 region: CASSLRAGAHNEQFF. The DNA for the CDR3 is TGTGCCAGCAGCTTACGGGCGGGAGCGCATAATGAGCAGTTCTTC.

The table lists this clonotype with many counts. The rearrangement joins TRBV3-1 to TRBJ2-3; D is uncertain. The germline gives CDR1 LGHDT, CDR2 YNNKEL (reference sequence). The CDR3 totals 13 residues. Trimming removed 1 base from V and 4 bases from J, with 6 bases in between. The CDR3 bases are TGTGCCAGCAGCCAAGGGGCTTCAGATACGCAGTATTTT. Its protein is CASSQGASDTQYF.

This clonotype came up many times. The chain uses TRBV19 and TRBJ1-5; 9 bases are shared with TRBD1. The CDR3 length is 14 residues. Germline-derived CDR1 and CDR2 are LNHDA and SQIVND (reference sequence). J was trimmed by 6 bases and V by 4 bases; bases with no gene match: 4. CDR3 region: CASSTGTGSQPQHF. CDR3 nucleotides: TGTGCCAGTAGTACTGGGACAGGGTCTCAGCCCCAGCATTTT.

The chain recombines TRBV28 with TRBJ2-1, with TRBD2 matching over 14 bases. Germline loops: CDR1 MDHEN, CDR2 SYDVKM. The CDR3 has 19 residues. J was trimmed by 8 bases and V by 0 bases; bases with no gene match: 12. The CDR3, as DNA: TGTGCCAGCAGTTTATGGGGACTAGCGGGAGTCCCCCCCTTATATGAGCAGTTCTTC. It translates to CASSLWGLAGVPPLYEQFF.

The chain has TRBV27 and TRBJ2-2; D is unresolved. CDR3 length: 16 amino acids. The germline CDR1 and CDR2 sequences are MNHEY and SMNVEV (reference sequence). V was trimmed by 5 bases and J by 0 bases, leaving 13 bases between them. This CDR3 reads CASSHHWLANTGELFF. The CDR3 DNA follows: TGTGCCAGCAGTCACCATTGGCTAGCGAACACCGGGGAGCTGTTTTTT.